This paragraph covers one T cell receptor beta chain sequence. Antigen unknown. The data were taken from a study of type 1 and type 2 diabetes patients. Study context: Samples came from type 1 diabetic, type 2 diabetic or nondiabetic people, recruited in China. General study results and limits: V and J gene usage correlated at roughly 0.97 between type 2 diabetes and control samples.

Donors had no other autoimmune disease or infection in four weeks. The PCR template was genomic DNA. Amplification of the beta chain CDR3 used 30 forward and 13 reverse multiplex primers. TCRdb reprocessed the multiplex PCR reads with MiXCR, giving one entry per CDR3 protein. Here the sample spans fewer than 300,000 distinct CDR3 sequences, around 47% being singletons. This TCR was sampled from a man aged 18 to 29 with type 2 diabetes. Sequenced input: peripheral blood mononuclear cells (PBMCs).

Here the CDR3 reads CASSLAGGQGEAFF. Here the CDR3 DNA reads TGTGCCAGCAGCTTAGCGGGGGGTCAGGGGGAAGCTTTCTTT. The rearrangement uses TRBV11-2 and TRBJ1-1, with D possibly TRBD1 on 6 matching bases. The CDR3 sequence is 14 residues long. With 1 base removed from V and 8 bases from J, the gap between germline ends came to 14 bases. Germline loops: CDR1 SGHAT, CDR2 FQNNGV.